A selection of T cell receptor beta chains follows, all from one sample in a study of blood T cell repertoires in COVID-19. The data were produced by immunoSEQ multiplex PCR, yet TCRdb's version contains in-frame clones alone and is incomplete. The table includes 470,000 or so clones, approximately 85% detected once. Sequenced input: peripheral blood. These receptors were taken from a human donor in a cohort sampled during active COVID-19. Each CDR3 is given with its conserved first and last residue. D genes are given only for firm matches. Only some rows state a clone size, as once, few, many or a class for expanded clones.

>.|TRBV5-6|TRBD2|TRBJ2-3
TGTGCCAGCAGCTTCCAGGGAGGGACAGATACGCAGTATTTT
CASSFQGGTDTQYF
>.|TRBV5-1|TRBD2|TRBJ2-3
TGCGCCAGCAGCGGTCTAGCGGGAGGGCCCACAGATACGCAGTATTTT
CASSGLAGGPTDTQYF
>.|TRBV28|TRBD2|TRBJ2-6
TGTGCCAGCAGCCGCGGGGGGTCTGGGGCCAACGTCCTGACTTTC
CASSRGGSGANVLTF
>.|TRBV5-1|.|TRBJ2-1
TGCGCCAGCAGCATGGGTCTAGCGCCGAGCTCCTACAATGAGCAGTTCTTC
CASSMGLAPSSYNEQFF
>.|TRBV6-5|.|TRBJ2-3
TGTGCCAGCAGAAAAGTCAAACAGACAGATACGCAGTATTTT
CASRKVKQTDTQYF
>.|TRBV5-1|TRBD1|TRBJ2-7
TGCGCCAGCAGCTTGGAAGGGGGCATAACCTACGAGCAGTACTTC
CASSLEGGITYEQYF
>.|TRBV2|TRBD1|TRBJ2-7
TGTGCCAGCTCCTCGGACAGGGGAATAACCTACGAGCAGTACTTC
CASSSDRGITYEQYF
>.|TRBV5-1|TRBD2|TRBJ2-3
TGCGCCAGCAGCCGCGATACTAGCGGGAGTCCCCCAGATACGCAGTATTTT
CASSRDTSGSPPDTQYF
>.|TRBV9|.|TRBJ1-2
TGTGCCAGCAGCCCCCTACAGGGAAGCGGCTACACCTTC
CASSPLQGSGYTF
>.|TRBV3-1/TRBV3-2|.|TRBJ2-5
TGTGCCAGCAGCCAATTTGTTGGCGGGGAAGAGACCCAGTACTTC
CASSQFVGGEETQYF
>.|TRBV24-1|.|TRBJ2-3
TGTGCCACCCCCCCGGTCAGACAAAGGGATACGCAGTATTTT
CATPPVRQRDTQYF
>.|TRBV5-1|.|TRBJ1-3
TGCGCCAGCAGCTTCTCGCAAGGGGGCTCTGGAAACACCATATATTTT
CASSFSQGGSGNTIYF
>.|TRBV21-1|.|TRBJ1-2
TGTGCCAGCGGCCCGTTCGGGTGTCGGGACTATGGCTACACCTTC
CASGPFGCRDYGYTF
>.|TRBV30|.|TRBJ1-2
TGTGCCTGGTCCTCCTCCCGGCAGGGTGTAGGCTACACCTTC
CAWSSSRQGVGYTF
>.|TRBV5-1|TRBD1|TRBJ2-7
TGCGCCAGCAGCACGGACGGACAGGGGAGTCCCTACGAGCAGTACTTC
CASSTDGQGSPYEQYF
>.|TRBV9|TRBD2|TRBJ2-1
TGTGCCAGCAGCGTGTCCGGGACTAGCGCCTACAATGAGCAGTTCTTC
CASSVSGTSAYNEQFF
>.|TRBV19|.|TRBJ1-1
TGTGCCAGTACACCCCTCACCACGTCGGGTATGACTGAAGCTTTCTTT
CASTPLTTSGMTEAFF
>.|TRBV6-2/TRBV6-3|TRBD2|TRBJ2-5
TGTGCCAGCAGTTACCCCACCACTAGCGGGAGGGAGACCCAGTACTTC
CASSYPTTSGRETQYF
>.|TRBV19|TRBD1|TRBJ2-5
TGTGCCAGCAAGGGGACAGGAGAGACCCAGTACTTC
CASKGTGETQYF
>.|TRBV11-2|TRBD2|TRBJ2-7
TGTGCCAGCAGCTTACGAGCGGGAGGGATCCACGAGCAGTACTTC
CASSLRAGGIHEQYF
>few|TRBV24-1|TRBD1|TRBJ2-1
TGTGCCACCAGTACGGGACAGGGCTTTAGGGATGAGCAGTTCTTC
CATSTGQGFRDEQFF
>.|TRBV9|.|TRBJ2-3
TGTGCCAGCAGCGAAGGTAGGAGCGGGAGCACAGATACGCAGTATTTT
CASSEGRSGSTDTQYF
>.|TRBV6-5|TRBD1|TRBJ2-7
TGTGCCAGCAGTTACTCGAACAGGGGGAGCTACGAGCAGTACTTC
CASSYSNRGSYEQYF
>.|TRBV15|TRBD1|TRBJ2-4
TGTGCCACCAGCAGCACAGGGGGCGCGATGGCCAAAAACATTCAGTACTTC
CATSSTGGAMAKNIQYF
>.|TRBV27|.|TRBJ2-3
TGTGCCAGCAGCCGAAGGACAATTAGCACAGATACGCAGTATTTT
CASSRRTISTDTQYF
>few|TRBV3-1/TRBV3-2|TRBD2|TRBJ2-1
TGTGCCAGCAGCCTGGGACTAGCGGGAGTTAATGAGCAGTTCTTC
CASSLGLAGVNEQFF
>.|TRBV5-4|TRBD1|TRBJ2-1
TGTGCCAGCAGCCAGGGACAGGGGGGACTAGAAAGATATGAGCAGTTCTTC
CASSQGQGGLERYEQFF
>.|TRBV30|TRBD1|TRBJ1-6
TGTGCCTGGAGTGCCCAGGGGGCCAATTCACCCCTCCACTTT
CAWSAQGANSPLHF
>.|TRBV29-1|.|TRBJ2-1
TGCAGCGTGGTGGTCGGAGCAACATTATACAATGAGCAGTTCTTC
CSVVVGATLYNEQFF
>.|TRBV28|.|TRBJ1-4
TGTGCCAGCAGTTTGATACAGGCTACTAATGAAAAACTGTTTTTT
CASSLIQATNEKLFF
>.|TRBV6-5|.|TRBJ1-1
TGTGCCAGCAGACCTCAGGGGAGTGAAGCTTTCTTT
CASRPQGSEAFF
>.|TRBV2|.|TRBJ1-5
TGTGCCAGCAGTGAGCAGGGAAGCAATCAGCCCCAGCATTTT
CASSEQGSNQPQHF
>.|TRBV14|.|TRBJ2-2
TGTGCCAGCAGCCAGAGACAGCCTTACACCGGGGAGCTGTTTTTT
CASSQRQPYTGELFF
>.|TRBV7-9|TRBD1|TRBJ1-2
TGTGCCAGCAGCGGCAGGGACAGTTACTATGGCTACACCTTC
CASSGRDSYYGYTF
>.|TRBV27|TRBD2|TRBJ2-7
TGTGCCAGCAGTTTCCGGGAGAGCGGGAGGCCTCCCTCCTACGAGCAGTACTTC
CASSFRESGRPPSYEQYF
>.|TRBV10-3|TRBD1|TRBJ1-2
TGTGCCATCAGCTATTTGACAGGGGGCGAGAATGGCTACACCTTC
CAISYLTGGENGYTF
>.|TRBV27|TRBD2|TRBJ2-1
TGTGCCAGCAGTTTTAGCGGGAGAGGGTCCTACAATGAGCAGTTCTTC
CASSFSGRGSYNEQFF
>few|TRBV6-5|.|TRBJ2-2
TGTGCCAGCAGTCGACTGGGCACCGGGGAGCTGTTTTTT
CASSRLGTGELFF